This TCR beta chain was recovered during a study of glioma-infiltrating T cells. Many counts were recorded for this clonotype. The antigen is not known. Study-wide findings and caveats: Only very few CDR3 sequences appeared in both tissue and blood. Tissue-blood divergence was below expectation in non-neoplastic patients, above in gliomas.

TCR alpha and beta CDR3 regions were amplified from RNA using iRepertoire nested multiplex PCR. For one-step reverse transcription and amplification, roughly 100-400 ng of tissue mRNA or PBMC total RNA was used. Using its own MiXCR run on the multiplex PCR reads, TCRdb lists one record per CDR3 protein. The table includes 150,000 to 200,000 distinct CDR3 sequences, about 31% detected once. This sequence was found in a human donor with low-grade glioma or glioblastoma, undergoing nonglioma brain surgery, or in good health (not recorded which). What was sequenced was glioma tissue, nonneoplastic brain tissue, or PBMCs (not recorded which).

The DNA of the CDR3 is TGCAGTGCTAGAGGACAGGCTGGAAGCAATCAGCCCCAGCATTTT. Protein: CSARGQAGSNQPQHF. The chain has TRBV20-1 and TRBJ1-5; perhaps TRBD1 as D (6 bases). Germline assignment: CDR1 DFQATT and CDR2 SNEGSKA (reference sequence). This CDR3 spans 15 amino acids. The V gene lost 1 base and the J gene lost 1 base, with 11 bases spanning the gap.